This TCR beta chain was recorded in a study of cytomegalovirus exposure and HLA in healthy donors. Notes on the study in general: Sequencing had likely introduced a cluster of highly shared sequence variants as an artifact. A later analysis reportedly found fewer N-insertions in an Asian-associated ancestry cluster than the roughly 680-donor mean. In a later analysis, at a false discovery rate of 0.05, over 15,000 TCR beta sequences were associated with HLA alleles. A later look showed TCR association rates differing by HLA locus, highest for DRB1 and lowest for HLA-C.

With respect to this clone: Its antigen is undetermined.

The primer mix had 60 Vbeta and 13 Jbeta primers. Sequencing was performed with immunoSEQ multiplex PCR; in TCRdb, only in-frame clones are kept and a portion is missing. This table holds fewer than 250,000 clones, around 80% found once. The receptor was derived from a man aged 40-49 years in good health and CMV-seropositive. The material sequenced was PBMCs.

Here the CDR3 DNA reads TGTGCCAGCAGTTTCGGGACTAGACACGCAGATACGCAGTATTTT. This sequence encodes CASSFGTRHADTQYF. The V gene is TRBV6-6, the J gene TRBJ2-3; 8 bases fit TRBD2. After removal of 4 bases from V and 4 bases from J, the junction contained 7 bases not matched to a gene. Germline V gene sequence: CDR1 MNHNY, CDR2 SVGAGI (reference sequence). The CDR3 sequence is 15 residues long.